The clone carrying this T cell receptor (beta chain) was recorded many times. The CDR3 extends over 13 amino acids. Trimming removed 10 bases at V and 0 bases at J, with 12 bases between. Germline V CDR1 and CDR2: MNHEY, SVGEGT. Time point meaning: persistent/refractory GD, antithyroid drugs over 5 years with positive TRAb. TCR sequences were obtained from RNA taken from PBMCs. This entry comes from a study of regulatory T cells in long-lasting Graves disease. Researchers made TCR beta libraries by using iRepertoire HTBI primers and running Arm-PCR on CDR3 regions. From the multiplex PCR reads, TCRdb called clonotypes with MiXCR, one entry per CDR3 protein. The sample carries around 460,000 distinct CDR3 sequences, approximately 22% recorded once.

The genes are TRBV6-2 or TRBV6-3 and TRBJ2-5, with D perhaps TRBD1 (6 bases). The clonotype was recovered from a female donor with Graves disease. Sequencing was performed on peripheral blood mononuclear cells (PBMCs), taken when the disease was refractory, from a patient treated with antithyroid drugs. DNA of the CDR3: TGTGCCACTACGGACAGACACCAAGAGACCCAGTACTTC. Amino acids: CATTDRHQETQYF.